The next 15 T cell receptor beta chains were all read from a single sample in a study of T cells in Graves' hyperthyroidism and ophthalmopathy. Amplification yielded TCR beta CDR3 regions, with RNA transcripts as the source. First-round RT-PCR with HTBI primers amplified the TCR CDR3 region. TCRdb re-derived calls from the multiplex PCR reads in MiXCR, one entry per CDR3 protein. The sample consists of under 700,000 distinct CDR3 sequences, about a sixth of them appearing once. The sequenced material came from blood. Receptors originate from a woman aged 18-35 years with Graves' hyperthyroidism.

The rearrangement links TRBV20-1 to TRBJ2-7; 8 nucleotides align to TRBD1. J gave up 1 base and V 2 bases, and 7 bases lay outside the gene matches. This CDR3 comprises 15 residues. The germline V gene encodes CDR1 DFQATT and CDR2 SNEGSKA (reference sequence). The CDR3 protein is CSARPRQGQSYEQYF. The DNA of the CDR3 is TGCAGTGCTAGACCACGACAGGGGCAATCCTACGAGCAGTACTTC.

This rearrangement joins TRBV2 to TRBJ2-7; tentatively, D is TRBD1 (6 bases). The CDR3 spans 14 residues. Germline V gene data show CDR1 as SNHLY and CDR2 as FYNNEI. The ends were cut back, 7 bases at V and 1 base at J, with 14 bases in the middle. Here the CDR3 reads CASKDPTGSYEQYF. The CDR3, as DNA: TGTGCCAGCAAGGATCCAACAGGGTCCTACGAGCAGTACTTC.

This clonotype has more than one count but fewer than ten. V and J are TRBV24-1 and TRBJ2-2; D is perhaps TRBD1 or TRBD2 (5 bases each). Germline CDR1 and CDR2: KGHDR and SFDVKD. The CDR3 totals 17 residues. The V gene lost 4 bases and the J gene lost 0 bases, with 14 bases spanning the gap. In DNA form, the CDR3 reads TGTGCCACCAGTGACGTGGGACCGGGGCCGAACACCGGGGAGCTGTTTTTT. Its translation is CATSDVGPGPNTGELFF.

For this clonotype: A much larger clone lies one base from this, so it may be a read error. The V gene is TRBV11-2, the J gene TRBJ2-1; D unresolved. Trimming cost V 5 bases and J 9 bases, with 14 bases left between them. Per the germline V gene, CDR1 is SGHAT and CDR2 is FQNNGV. The CDR3 is 13 residues long. The CDR3 region is CASSNVRVSEQFF. The CDR3 DNA follows: TGTGCCAGCAGCAACGTACGGGTCAGTGAGCAGTTCTTC.

The J gene is TRBJ2-7, the V gene TRBV20-1; a possible D gene is TRBD1 (5 bases). V lost 3 bases to trimming and J lost 0 bases, with 9 bases between them. Per the germline V gene, CDR1 is DFQATT and CDR2 is SNEGSKA (reference sequence). This CDR3 has 13 amino acids. Written as DNA, the CDR3 is TGCAGTGCTAGTGGGGCAGACTCCTACGAGCAGTACTTC. Protein sequence: CSASGADSYEQYF.

This clonotype was seen ten or more times. The rearrangement uses TRBV2 and TRBJ1-2; D is uncertain. This CDR3 has 14 amino acids. The V end was cut by 2 bases, the J end by 4 bases, with 11 bases between. Germline loops: CDR1 SNHLY, CDR2 FYNNEI. CDR3 loop: CASSEKAAAYGYTF. The DNA of the CDR3 is TGTGCCAGCAGTGAAAAGGCAGCGGCCTATGGCTACACCTTC.

This clonotype was seen many times. The V gene is TRBV12-3 or TRBV12-4, the J gene TRBJ1-1; D is perhaps TRBD1 (5 bases). V was pared by 4 bases and J by 1 base, with 10 bases between. This CDR3 has 14 residues. In DNA, the CDR3 is TGTGCCAGCAGTTACGGGGCAGGGAACACTGAAGCTTTCTTT. It is translated as CASSYGAGNTEAFF.

This clonotype has ten or more counts. This chain connects TRBV11-2 to TRBJ2-3, with unresolved D. The germline V gene encodes CDR1 SGHAT and CDR2 FQNNGV. Trimming removed 1 base from V and 2 bases from J, with 7 bases in between. CDR3 length: 14 residues. This chain's CDR3 is CASSLGDNTDTQYF. As DNA, the CDR3 is TGTGCCAGCAGCTTAGGAGACAACACAGATACGCAGTATTTT.

The chain links TRBV24-1 to TRBJ1-5; D possibly corresponds to TRBD1 (5 bases). Trimming cost V 4 bases and J 1 base, with 13 bases left between them. This CDR3 region has 16 residues. The germline CDR1 and CDR2 sequences are KGHDR and SFDVKD. The CDR3 nucleotides are TGTGCCACCAGTGACCGGGACCGAGAGAGCAATCAGCCCCAGCATTTT. Translating gives CATSDRDRESNQPQHF.

This clonotype has only a few counts. The V and J genes are TRBV18 and TRBJ1-1, with 9 bases that match TRBD1. The ends lost 6 bases at V and 10 bases at J; junction bases unmatched: 18. The CDR3 sequence is 16 residues long. Germline loops: CDR1 KGHSH, CDR2 LQKENI. CDR3 loop: CASSEPLRDRVKRAFF. The CDR3 DNA follows: TGTGCCAGCTCCGAACCGCTCCGGGACAGGGTGAAACGAGCTTTCTTT.

In this sample, this clonotype turned up many times. This chain connects TRBV11-3 to TRBJ2-3; tentative D call: TRBD1 (6 bases). The CDR3 is 14 residues long. In germline, CDR1 is SGHNT, CDR2 YENEEA. V was cut by 0 bases and J by 8 bases, with 12 bases left in between. For the CDR3, the DNA is TGTGCCAGCAGCTTAGATGTGGGGGCCGGTACGCAGTATTTT. Protein sequence: CASSLDVGAGTQYF.

At least ten counts were recorded for this clonotype. J is TRBJ2-7 and V is TRBV12-3 or TRBV12-4; 8 nucleotides match TRBD1. With 5 bases clipped from V and 0 bases from J, the junction kept 6 bases outside the gene matches. This CDR3 has 15 amino acids. For the CDR3, the DNA is TGTGCCAGCAGTGGACAGGGCATAGACTCCTACGAGCAGTACTTC. This translates into CASSGQGIDSYEQYF.

Remarks on this clonotype: With a much larger clone just one base away, this may be a read error. The V call is TRBV28, the J call TRBJ2-7; 8 nucleotides agree with TRBD2. Germline CDR1 and CDR2: MDHEN and SYDVKM. V dropped 1 base and J dropped 7; count of bases not matched to a gene: 9. This CDR3 region has 15 residues. The CDR3 here is CASSLLLAAYPEQYF. CDR3 nucleotides: TGTGCCAGCAGTTTATTACTAGCGGCTTATCCTGAGCAGTACTTC.

This clonotype was found a few times. This sequence joins TRBV3-1 and TRBJ2-5; TRBD2 might be the D (6 bases). The CDR3 spans 14 residues. CDR1 is LGHDT and CDR2 is YNNKEL in the germline V gene (reference sequence). V was shortened by 7 bases and J by 2 bases, with 14 bases between the two germline ends. The CDR3 loop reads CASNAAGRQETQYF. As DNA, the CDR3 is TGTGCCAGCAATGCGGCGGGGAGACAAGAGACCCAGTACTTC.

This clonotype was seen repeatedly, ten times or more. V usage is TRBV18 and J usage is TRBJ2-7, with 9 bases identical to TRBD1. CDR1 KGHSH and CDR2 LQKENI come from the germline V gene. The CDR3 loop spans 15 amino acids. V trimming: 2 bases; J trimming: 7 bases; junction bases outside the gene matches: 9. The CDR3 protein is CASSPGTGSAWEQYF. DNA of the CDR3: TGTGCCAGCTCACCAGGGACAGGGTCTGCTTGGGAGCAGTACTTC.